The next 17 T cell receptor beta chains were all read from a single sample in a study of radiotherapy plus CTLA-4 blockade in lung cancer. Profiling relied on immunoSEQ multiplex PCR, and the TCRdb table lists in-frame clones only, not all of them. The profile shows some 96,000 clones, around nine tenths of them singletons. The sample was peripheral blood, taken from a patient treated with radiotherapy plus ipilimumab. The receptors stem from a human donor with non-small cell lung cancer that progressed on radiotherapy plus ipilimumab.

This chain connects TRBV7-2 to TRBJ2-2, with 10 bases matching TRBD2. Trimming at V came to 5 bases and at J to 7 bases, leaving 7 bases not matched to a gene. This CDR3 region has 15 residues. CDR1 and CDR2 from the germline V gene are SGHTA and FQGNSA. CDR3 sequence (DNA): TGTGCCAGCAGCGCTCGACTAGCGGGTAACGGGGAGCTGTTTTTT. Translated, it gives CASSARLAGNGELFF.

The chain uses TRBV11-2 and TRBJ2-2; weak D call: TRBD2 (5 bases). Trimming removed 5 bases from V and 2 bases from J, with 15 bases in between. CDR3 length: 16 amino acids. Germline V gene sequence: CDR1 SGHAT, CDR2 FQNNGV. The CDR3 DNA follows: TGTGCCAGCAGCCCGCCGACTACTATAAACACCGGGGAGCTGTTTTTT. This encodes CASSPPTTINTGELFF.

This clone was seen just once. V gene TRBV28 combines with J gene TRBJ1-5, with a weak D call TRBD1 (5 bases). Germline V gives CDR1 MDHEN, CDR2 SYDVKM. CDR3 length equals 18 residues. V dropped 4 bases and J dropped 0 bases, with 19 bases sitting between them. The chain's CDR3 is CASSSIGAGDYSNQPQHF. DNA for the CDR3: TGTGCCAGCAGTTCAATTGGAGCGGGGGATTATAGCAATCAGCCCCAGCATTTT.

This clone has a single count. The chain uses TRBV19 and TRBJ2-3, with TRBD2 matching 10 bases. The CDR3 covers 18 residues. Germline values: CDR1 LNHDA, CDR2 SQIVND (reference sequence). V was clipped by 6 bases and J by 1 base; unmatched bases: 13. The CDR3 sequence is CASSLSSGSISGTDTQYF. The CDR3 DNA reads as TGTGCCAGTAGCCTATCTAGCGGGAGTATTTCTGGCACAGATACGCAGTATTTT.

The chain combines TRBV18 with TRBJ1-1, with 7 bases identical to TRBD1. CDR1 and CDR2 (germline): KGHSH, LQKENI. The CDR3 loop spans 15 amino acids. Trimming removed 3 bases from V and 4 bases from J; junction bases left unmatched: 8. In nucleotides, the CDR3 is TGTGCCAGCTCACCTTCGACAGGGCAGGGCACTGAAGCTTTCTTT. This codes for CASSPSTGQGTEAFF.

The V and J genes are TRBV5-1 and TRBJ2-3; possibly TRBD1 or TRBD2 for D (5 bases each). CDR3 size: 15 residues. Germline values: CDR1 SGHRS, CDR2 YFSETQ. Trimming removed 0 bases at V and 3 bases at J, with 11 bases between. The CDR3 nucleotides read TGCGCCAGCAGCTTGGGGGCCAGGGAGACAGATACGCAGTATTTT. Its translation: CASSLGARETDTQYF.

The chain has TRBV7-9 and TRBJ2-2, with 7 bases fitting TRBD2. V shed 5 bases, J shed 7 bases, and the junction held 13 bases outside the gene matches. From germline, CDR1 is SEHNR and CDR2 FQNEAQ (reference sequence). The CDR3 has 16 residues. This CDR3 reads CASSRTSARDIGELFF. The CDR3 DNA reads TGTGCCAGCAGCCGCACTAGCGCGCGTGACATCGGGGAGCTGTTTTTT.

CDR3 loop: CASSYSRADRTYEQYF. CDR3 nucleotide sequence: TGTGCCAGCAGTTACTCTCGGGCCGACCGGACCTACGAGCAGTACTTC. The rearrangement joins TRBV6-5 to TRBJ2-7; D is unclear. Germline assignment: CDR1 MNHEY and CDR2 SVGAGI. Trimming removed 0 bases at V and 2 bases at J, with 14 bases between. The CDR3 contains 16 residues.

The genes are TRBV6-5 and TRBJ2-7; D could derive from TRBD1 or TRBD2 (5 bases each). V was pared by 6 bases and J by 3 bases, with 18 bases between. This CDR3 spans 15 amino acids. CDR1 is MNHEY, CDR2 SVGAGI, per germline. This CDR3 reads CASRALGVPDYEQYF. CDR3 DNA sequence: TGTGCCAGCAGAGCATTGGGGGTCCCCGACTACGAGCAGTACTTC.

This rearrangement joins TRBV2 to TRBJ1-4; D perhaps matches TRBD1 (5 bases). The CDR3 is made up of 17 amino acids. V was clipped by 4 bases and J by 0 bases, with 15 bases between them. Germline assignment: CDR1 SNHLY and CDR2 FYNNEI. CDR3 nucleotide sequence: TGTGCCAGCAGTGGCCCCTGGGGCTATGCAACTAATGAAAAACTGTTTTTT. It is translated as CASSGPWGYATNEKLFF. The variable domain in full, completed from reference TRBV2 and TRBJ1-4, reads EPEVTQTPSHQVTQMGQEVILRCVPISNHLYFYWYRQILGQKVEFLVSFYNNEISEKSEIFDDQFSVERPDGSNFTLKIRSTKLEDSAMYFCASSGPWGYATNEKLFFGSGTQLSVL.

This sequence joins TRBV18 and TRBJ2-2; unclear D gene. The CDR3 loop spans 13 amino acids. Germline V lookup: CDR1 KGHSH, CDR2 LQKENI. V was shortened by 1 base and J by 10 bases, with 10 bases between the two germline ends. The DNA of the CDR3 is TGTGCCAGCTCACCACTCTCCGGCGAGGAGCTGTTTTTT. Translated, it gives CASSPLSGEELFF.

The gene calls are TRBV7-9 and TRBJ2-5, with TRBD2 identical over 14 bases. Germline loops: CDR1 SEHNR, CDR2 FQNEAQ (reference sequence). The CDR3 extends over 16 amino acids. The V gene end was trimmed by 8 bases and the J gene end by 4 bases; junction bases not matched to a gene: 9. The CDR3 DNA follows: TGTGCCAGCGGGGTTGAGACTAGCGGGAGGGGAGAGACCCAGTACTTC. This encodes CASGVETSGRGETQYF.

This chain links TRBV5-4 with TRBJ2-1, with D unclear. Germline CDR1 is SGHNT and CDR2 is YYREEE (reference sequence). The CDR3 extends over 15 amino acids. Trimming stripped 4 bases from V and 0 bases from J, with 11 bases between. The DNA of the CDR3 is TGTGCCAGCAGCCCCTCCCCGAACTCCTACAATGAGCAGTTCTTC. Translation gives CASSPSPNSYNEQFF.

The chain uses TRBV27 and TRBJ1-1; D ambiguous. V was pared by 6 bases and J by 0 bases, with 20 bases between. CDR3 length equals 17 residues. Germline V gene lookup returns CDR1 MNHEY and CDR2 SMNVEV (reference sequence). The CDR3 DNA sequence: TGTGCCAGCAGCCACGTTACTTTTCGCAACCTGAACACTGAAGCTTTCTTT. It codes for CASSHVTFRNLNTEAFF.

This rearrangement joins TRBV18 to TRBJ2-7; 11 nucleotides agree with TRBD1. Germline V lookup: CDR1 KGHSH, CDR2 LQKENI. This CDR3 has 16 residues. V shed 3 bases, J shed 2 bases, and the junction held 6 bases outside the gene matches. DNA of the CDR3: TGTGCCAGCTCACCTTCCGGGACAGGGGGGACCTACGAGCAGTACTTC. Its translation: CASSPSGTGGTYEQYF.

J is TRBJ2-7 and V is TRBV6-1; TRBD2 might be the D (5 bases). The V gene lost 5 bases and the J gene lost 0 bases, with 14 bases spanning the gap. Germline V gene data show CDR1 as MNHNS and CDR2 as SASEGT. The CDR3 contains 15 residues. CDR3 sequence reads: CASSTMTGSSYEQYF. CDR3 sequence (DNA): TGTGCCAGCAGTACAATGACGGGGAGCTCCTACGAGCAGTACTTC.

The gene calls are TRBV9 and TRBJ2-3; no clear D gene. Germline loops: CDR1 SGDLS, CDR2 YYNGEE. This CDR3 is built from 13 residues. Trimming shortened V by 1 base and J by 1 base, and 4 bases separated the two germline ends. The CDR3 reads CASSVYRTDTQYF. The CDR3 DNA reads as TGTGCCAGCAGCGTATATCGCACAGATACGCAGTATTTT.